The 20 T cell receptor beta chains presented below share a single source sample, sequenced in a study of shared T cell receptors in the human thymus. This table comes from immunoSEQ multiplex PCR, and its TCRdb copy is limited to in-frame clones, with some not included. The sample consists of some 720,000 clones, 88% of them appearing once. These data were likewise used in another study, on human thymus T cells.

Specimen: thymocytes. These receptors were collected from a boy less than two years old with a congenital heart defect.

The chain has TRBV4-3 and TRBJ2-2, with a tentative D call TRBD2 (7 bases). Germline CDR1 is LGHNA and CDR2 is YSLEER. With 1 base removed from V and 1 base from J, the gap between germline ends came to 13 bases. The CDR3 is 17 residues long. CDR3 protein: CASSQVWRGRNTGELFF. The CDR3, as DNA: TGCGCCAGCAGCCAAGTGTGGCGGGGGCGGAACACCGGGGAGCTGTTTTTT.

The chain has TRBV30 and TRBJ2-1; 8 bases match TRBD1. Germline assignment: CDR1 GTSNPN and CDR2 SVGIG (reference sequence). The CDR3 has 15 amino acids. After removal of 3 bases from V and 2 bases from J, the junction contained 6 bases not matched to a gene. CDR3 region: CAWSTRQGPYNEQFF. CDR3 sequence (DNA): TGTGCCTGGAGCACCCGACAGGGGCCCTACAATGAGCAGTTCTTC.

The rearrangement uses TRBV7-9 and TRBJ2-7, with 16 bases lining up with TRBD2. The germline CDR1 and CDR2 sequences are SEHNR and FQNEAQ (reference sequence). This CDR3 is 16 amino acids long. Germline trimming cut 4 bases from V and 5 bases from J; bases unmatched to any gene: 5. CDR3 coding DNA: TGTGCCAGCAGCTCCCCGGGACTAGCGGGAGGGGACGAGCAGTACTTC. As protein: CASSSPGLAGGDEQYF.

This sequence joins TRBV30 and TRBJ2-3; D is ambiguous. CDR3 size: 12 residues. Germline V gene lookup returns CDR1 GTSNPN and CDR2 SVGIG (reference sequence). Trimming shortened V by 2 bases and J by 5 bases, and 8 bases separated the two germline ends. The CDR3 reads CAWSRSGDTQYF. The CDR3 DNA follows: TGTGCCTGGAGTCGGAGTGGAGATACGCAGTATTTT.

The sample holds a few counts of this clone. The J gene is TRBJ2-7, the V gene TRBV21-1; the table's D call of TRBD2 was not tested on the DNA. TRBV21-1 is shown as a pseudogene. The CDR3 contains 13 residues. CDR3 nucleotides: TGTGCCAGCAGCCCCCGGGACTTGTACGAGCAGTACTTC. It is translated as CASSPRDLYEQYF.

The V and J genes are TRBV2 and TRBJ2-7, with D uncertain. The CDR3 loop spans 13 amino acids. Germline-derived CDR1 and CDR2 are SNHLY and FYNNEI. The V end lost 6 bases, the J end lost 3 bases, and 12 bases lay between the germline ends. DNA for the CDR3: TGTGCCAGCAGGGCCTGGTGTATCTACGAGCAGTACTTC. Protein sequence: CASRAWCIYEQYF. The variable domain in full, completed from reference TRBV2 and TRBJ2-7, reads EPEVTQTPSHQVTQMGQEVILRCVPISNHLYFYWYRQILGQKVEFLVSFYNNEISEKSEIFDDQFSVERPDGSNFTLKIRSTKLEDSAMYFCASRAWCIYEQYFGPGTRLTVT.

The chain has TRBV7-4 and TRBJ2-7, with 8 bases matching TRBD2. The CDR3 has 14 residues. The germline V gene has CDR1 SGHVT and CDR2 SQSDAQ. V lost 1 base and J lost 3; bases outside the gene matches: 2. Here the CDR3 reads CASSLGREGYEQYF. DNA for the CDR3: TGTGCCAGCAGCTTAGGCCGGGAGGGCTACGAGCAGTACTTC.

This chain links TRBV4-3 with TRBJ2-7; 8 bases fit TRBD1. Germline CDR1 and CDR2: LGHNA and YSLEER. The CDR3 is 18 amino acids. With 1 base clipped from V and 4 bases from J, the junction kept 15 bases outside the gene matches. CDR3 amino acids: CASSQALFAGGERYEQYF. The CDR3 coding sequence is TGCGCCAGCAGCCAAGCTCTCTTTGCAGGGGGCGAACGATACGAGCAGTACTTC.

V is TRBV27 and J is TRBJ2-7; 7 bases map to TRBD1. Germline CDR1 MNHEY, CDR2 SMNVEV (reference sequence). Trimming cost V 4 bases and J 2 bases; bases outside gene matches: 11. The CDR3 extends over 16 amino acids. The CDR3 is CASSSDRLNSTYEQYF. The CDR3 bases are TGTGCCAGCAGTTCGGACAGGCTCAACTCCACCTACGAGCAGTACTTC.

This clone showed up just once. The rearrangement links TRBV30 to TRBJ2-1; 12 nucleotides match TRBD2. The germline gives CDR1 GTSNPN, CDR2 SVGIG (reference sequence). The length of the CDR3 is 15 residues. V shed 2 bases and J 10 bases; nucleotides not matched to a gene: 9. For the CDR3, the DNA is TGTGCCTGGAGTTCCGGACTAGCGGGGCTCAACGAGCAGTTCTTC. It translates to CAWSSGLAGLNEQFF.

V usage is TRBV27 and J usage is TRBJ2-3; D is perhaps TRBD2 (6 bases). The CDR3 has 15 residues. Trimming cost V 2 bases and J 3 bases, with 12 bases left between them. The germline V gene has CDR1 MNHEY and CDR2 SMNVEV (reference sequence). The CDR3 bases are TGTGCCAGCAGTTTAGGGGACTCCCAGACAGATACGCAGTATTTT. Translation: CASSLGDSQTDTQYF.

This clone was detected once. V and J are TRBV12-5 and TRBJ2-3; 10 bases are a match to TRBD2. The CDR3 contains 15 residues. The junction had 6 bases not matched to a gene; V was cut back by 3 bases and J by 6 bases. In germline, CDR1 is LGHNT, CDR2 FRNRAP. The CDR3 bases are TGTGCTAGTGGTTTAACCGGACTAGCGGCCGATACGCAGTATTTT. Translating gives CASGLTGLAADTQYF.

A word on this clone: No DNA is shown, since the ends of the CDR3 on it are uncertain; the CDR3 is the one TCRdb lists. The chain employs TRBV7-2 and TRBJ1-5; TRBD1 is the table's D call, not checked against the DNA. Per germline, CDR1 SGHTA and CDR2 FQGNSA. With termini counted, the CDR3 has 15 amino acids. The CDR3 loop reads CASSDGTGIYSPSIF.

The J gene is TRBJ2-7, the V gene TRBV6-4; TRBD2 agrees at 8 bases. Germline V gives CDR1 MRHNA, CDR2 SNTAGT. The CDR3 contains 16 residues. Unmatched junction bases numbered 5, after V lost 0 bases and J lost 1 base. For the CDR3, the DNA is TGTGCCAGCAGTGACTCCACTAGCGGCCAGTCCTACGAGCAGTACTTC. Residues: CASSDSTSGQSYEQYF.

The chain employs TRBV15 and TRBJ1-5; D uncertain. Germline values: CDR1 LNHNV, CDR2 YYDKDF (reference sequence). Trimming removed 8 bases at V and 3 bases at J, with 32 bases between. The CDR3 runs 20 residues. The CDR3 DNA sequence: TGTGCCACCGCGATTAAAGGCCCCTCTGATGAGGCGGGTTACAATCAGCCCCAGCATTTT. Translation gives CATAIKGPSDEAGYNQPQHF. Based on the CDR3 plus reference TRBV15 and TRBJ1-5, the full variable domain is DAMVIQNPRYQVTQFGKPVTLSCSQTLNHNVMYWYQQKSSQAPKLLFHYYDKDFNNEADTPDNFQSRRPNTSFCFLDIRSPGLGDTAMYLCATAIKGPSDEAGYNQPQHFGDGTRLSIL.

The rearrangement uses TRBV4-3 and TRBJ2-2; 7 bases match TRBD2. CDR1 and CDR2 from the germline V gene are LGHNA and YSLEER. Germline trimming cut 0 bases from V and 4 bases from J; bases unmatched to any gene: 8. The CDR3 extends over 17 amino acids. The CDR3 loop reads CASSQDLVGGVTGELFF. DNA for the CDR3: TGCGCCAGCAGCCAAGATTTGGTGGGAGGGGTCACCGGGGAGCTGTTTTTT.

The rearrangement links TRBV7-8 to TRBJ1-1; possible D gene TRBD1, 5 bases. CDR1 is SGHVS and CDR2 is FQNEAQ in the germline V gene. V lost 5 bases and J lost 3, with 13 bases in between. The CDR3 contains 14 residues. The CDR3 here is CASSDDGGDTEAFF. The CDR3 region has the DNA TGTGCCAGCAGCGACGATGGGGGGGACACTGAAGCTTTCTTT.

The chain joins TRBV4-3 to TRBJ2-5, with 9 bases matching TRBD2. The CDR3 contains 15 residues. Losses at the gene ends were 4 bases for V and 5 bases for J; bases not matched to a gene: 8. Germline CDR1 reads LGHNA; CDR2 reads YSLEER. In DNA, the CDR3 is TGCGCCAGCAGCCGTCGACTAGCGGTCCGGGAGACCCAGTACTTC. This encodes CASSRRLAVRETQYF.

This clone has a single count. V is TRBV5-1 and J is TRBJ2-7; D possibly corresponds to TRBD2 (5 bases). Germline CDR1 reads SGHRS; CDR2 reads YFSETQ. This CDR3 has 17 amino acids. Trimming left V 6 bases short and J 3 bases short, with 25 bases between. CDR3 DNA sequence: TGCGCCAGCACCCACGGAACCGGGAAAAACCGTTACTACGAGCAGTACTTC. It encodes CASTHGTGKNRYYEQYF.

This rearrangement joins TRBV11-2 to TRBJ1-2; D perhaps matches TRBD1 (5 bases). The CDR3 runs 16 residues. Per the germline V gene, CDR1 is SGHAT and CDR2 is FQNNGV. V lost 0 bases, J lost 4 bases, and 15 bases lay in between. The CDR3 sequence: CASSLDHQDSLYGYTF. The CDR3, as DNA: TGTGCCAGCAGCTTAGATCACCAAGACAGCCTCTATGGCTACACCTTC.